The 8 T cell receptor beta chains below all came from one sample that was sequenced in a study of radiotherapy plus CTLA-4 blockade in lung cancer listed by TCRdb under 2018. Preparation of the library involved the immunoSEQ multiplex PCR assay. In TCRdb, the immuneACCESS table is reduced to in-frame sequences with V and J assigned. These tables do not hold every clone; where another copy was compared, an unresolved V gene accounts for under half, and the others remain unexplained. A total of some 120,000 clones appear in this sample, approximately 77% of them only once. Clones ranked in the top ten supply 2.5% to 3.5% of the sample. Here the sequenced sample was peripheral blood, taken from a patient treated with radiotherapy plus ipilimumab. All receptors derive from a human donor with non-small cell lung cancer that progressed on radiotherapy plus ipilimumab. Some clones in this sample may be carry-over from other donors' samples.

This clone has a handful of counts. The chain combines TRBV5-1 with TRBJ1-3; 9 nucleotides line up with TRBD1. J gave up 8 bases and V 5 bases, and 5 bases lay outside the gene matches. In germline, CDR1 is SGHRS, CDR2 YFSETQ. CDR3 length: 13 residues. The CDR3 sequence is CASRTQGADTIYF. The CDR3 bases are TGCGCCAGCAGAACACAGGGGGCGGACACCATATATTTT.

V usage is TRBV2 and J usage is TRBJ1-4, with TRBD1 matching 7 bases. Germline V gives CDR1 SNHLY, CDR2 FYNNEI. This CDR3 is built from 14 residues. V was pared by 5 bases and J by 2 bases, with 2 bases of the junction left unmatched. The CDR3: CASSSQGTNEKLFF. CDR3 coding DNA: TGTGCCAGCAGTTCACAGGGGACTAATGAAAAACTGTTTTTT.

The V and J genes are TRBV5-1 and TRBJ2-5; TRBD1 is a possible D gene (5 bases). V was shortened by 4 bases and J by 10 bases, with 23 bases between the two germline ends. CDR3 length equals 15 residues. Germline loops: CDR1 SGHRS, CDR2 YFSETQ. CDR3 nucleotide sequence: TGCGCCAGCAGCCCCTGGAGTCGGGTATTAGGGGTCCAGTACTTC. It specifies CASSPWSRVLGVQYF.

The chain couples TRBV5-1 to TRBJ2-5, with a weak D call TRBD1 (5 bases). CDR3 length: 12 residues. V shed 3 bases and J shed 7 bases, with 10 bases lying between them. Germline loops: CDR1 SGHRS, CDR2 YFSETQ. The CDR3 bases are TGCGCCAGCAGCTCCCCCCAGGGGACCCAGTACTTC. Its translation: CASSSPQGTQYF. Looking up the rest from reference TRBV5-1 and TRBJ2-5 gives the full variable domain: KAGVTQTPRYLIKTRGQQVTLSCSPISGHRSVSWYQQTPGQGLQFLFEYFSETQRNKGNFPGRFSGRQFSNSRSEMNVSTLELGDSALYLCASSSPQGTQYFGPGTRLLVL.

DNA of the CDR3: TGTGCCAGCAGTCCCACCGGAGTGGAGGGTTATTTCGGAAACACCATATATTTT. Translated: CASSPTGVEGYFGNTIYF. The chain carries TRBV28 and TRBJ1-3, with D hard to call. The V end lost 5 bases, the J end lost 4 bases, and 24 bases lay between the germline ends. CDR3 length equals 18 residues. CDR1 and CDR2 (germline): MDHEN, SYDVKM.

The genes are TRBV5-1 and TRBJ2-3; D gene ambiguous. V was cut by 6 bases and J by 1 base, with 9 bases left in between. Germline V CDR1 and CDR2: SGHRS, YFSETQ. The CDR3 extends over 13 amino acids. The CDR3 coding sequence is TGCGCCAGCATGAGCGCACGCACAGATACGCAGTATTTT. Protein product: CASMSARTDTQYF.

The chain couples TRBV30 to TRBJ2-2; no definite D call. Germline assignment: CDR1 GTSNPN and CDR2 SVGIG (reference sequence). The V gene lost 5 bases and the J gene lost 6 bases, with 7 bases spanning the gap. The CDR3 is 11 residues long. The CDR3 loop is CAWVTPGELFF. CDR3 sequence (DNA): TGTGCCTGGGTCACCCCCGGGGAGCTGTTTTTT.

About this clone itself: Within the sample, other DNA sequences also encode this same CDR3. The CDR3 here is CSVGGGQGGRGQNIQYF. The CDR3 DNA reads TGCAGCGTTGGGGGGGGGCAGGGGGGCCGAGGCCAAAACATTCAGTACTTC. The V and J genes are TRBV29-1 and TRBJ2-4; D tentatively fits TRBD1 or TRBD2 (7 bases each). Germline V gene lookup returns CDR1 SQVTM and CDR2 ANQGSEA. V lost 4 bases, J lost 5 bases, and 24 bases lay in between. The CDR3 totals 17 residues.